Sequencing of this T cell receptor beta chain was carried out in a study of CD8 T cells in ankylosing spondylitis. Study observations and caveats: Characteristic of ankylosing spondylitis blood, it appeared, was a TCR beta motif comprising several highly homologous variants. Previously reported in reactive arthritis synovial fluid and blood were some of the motif variants.

With molecular barcodes, quantitative 5'-RACE was used to make the TCR beta libraries. TCRdb analysed the 5' RACE reads with MiXCR anew, one entry per CDR3 protein. The sample includes more than 650,000 distinct CDR3 sequences, approximately 10% seen only once; the top ten take 0.51%. This CDR3 region has 14 residues. With V trimmed by 0 bases and J by 2 bases, 2 bases remained unmatched. CDR1 is SGHKS and CDR2 is YYEKEE in the germline V gene (reference sequence). This clonotype was observed once. Its specificity is not known. This CDR3 is missing its conserved last phenylalanine or tryptophan, likely due to a read error.

Sequenced material: blood, either unsorted or a sorted T cell fraction (not recorded which). V and J are TRBV5-5 and TRBJ2-7; 7 bases are a match to TRBD1. This TCR was recovered from a male donor with ankylosing spondylitis. CDR3 amino acids: CASSLADRTYEQYL. Written as DNA, the CDR3 is TGTGCCAGCAGCTTGGCGGACAGGACCTACGAGCAGTACCTC.